This passage covers 3 T cell receptor beta chains from one sample sequenced in a study of OX40 agonist ivuxolimab in advanced cancers. TCRdb keeps only in-frame clones here, not all; method: immunoSEQ multiplex PCR. The table includes 60,000 to 75,000 clones, about nine tenths detected once. Specimen: CD4+ or CD8+ T cells sorted from blood, collected in a trial of the OX40 agonist ivuxolimab. All receptors come from an adult with an advanced solid tumor such as melanoma, head and neck, liver or kidney cancer.

A single count supports this clone. This chain links TRBV28 with TRBJ2-7; TRBD2 might be the D (6 bases). This CDR3 contains 13 residues. Looked up from germline, CDR1 is MDHEN and CDR2 is SYDVKM. V lost 3 bases and J lost 2, with 8 bases in between. DNA of the CDR3: TGTGCCAGCAGTTTTGGCGGGACCTACGAGCAGTACGTC. Amino acids: CASSFGGTYEQYV.

The V gene is TRBV7-9, the J gene TRBJ2-3; D is unresolved. The CDR3 totals 14 residues. Germline V CDR1 and CDR2: SEHNR, FQNEAQ (reference sequence). Trimming pared 5 bases from V and 0 bases from J, leaving 9 bases between. The chain's CDR3 is CASSRSLSTDTQYF. The DNA of the CDR3 is TGTGCCAGCAGCAGGTCATTAAGCACAGATACGCAGTATTTT.

The rearrangement joins TRBV7-2 to TRBJ2-3, with TRBD2 matching 7 bases. V lost 3 bases and J lost 4; bases outside the gene matches: 7. The CDR3 totals 15 residues. Germline V gene sequence: CDR1 SGHTA, CDR2 FQGNSA. CDR3 DNA sequence: TGTGCCAGCAGCTTGGTGGGAGGGCCGTCAGATACGCAGTATTTT. Amino acids: CASSLVGGPSDTQYF.